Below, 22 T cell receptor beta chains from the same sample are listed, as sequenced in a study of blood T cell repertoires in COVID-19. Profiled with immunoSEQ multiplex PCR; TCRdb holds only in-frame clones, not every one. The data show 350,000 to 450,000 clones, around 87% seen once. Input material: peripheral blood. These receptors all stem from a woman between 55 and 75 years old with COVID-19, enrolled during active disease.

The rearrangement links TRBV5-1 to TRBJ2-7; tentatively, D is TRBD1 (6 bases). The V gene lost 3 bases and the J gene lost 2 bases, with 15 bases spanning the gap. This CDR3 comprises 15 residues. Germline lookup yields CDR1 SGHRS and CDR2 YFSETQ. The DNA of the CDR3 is TGCGCCAGCAGCTCGTCCGGGACATACGCCTACGAGCAGTACTTC. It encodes CASSSSGTYAYEQYF.

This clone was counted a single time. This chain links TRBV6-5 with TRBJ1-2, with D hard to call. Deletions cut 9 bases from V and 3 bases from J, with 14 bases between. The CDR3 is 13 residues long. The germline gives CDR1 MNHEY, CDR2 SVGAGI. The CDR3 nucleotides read TGTGCCAGTGGGCGCCTGCCCGACTATGGCTACACCTTC. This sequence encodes CASGRLPDYGYTF.

The CDR3, as DNA: TGTGCCATCAGTGTAGGGACAGAAAATCAGCCCCAGCATTTT. This gives the protein CAISVGTENQPQHF. The V and J genes are TRBV10-3 and TRBJ1-5; the match to TRBD1 covers 7 bases. Trimming cost V 4 bases and J 4 bases; bases outside gene matches: 4. The V gene's germline CDR1 is ENHRY and CDR2 SYGVKD. The CDR3 spans 14 residues.

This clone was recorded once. CDR3 DNA sequence: TGTGCCAGCTTTCGGTACAGGGAAGGCAATCAGCCCCAGCATTTT. This translates into CASFRYREGNQPQHF. The V call is TRBV28, the J call TRBJ1-5; D is perhaps TRBD1 (6 bases). This CDR3 is built from 15 residues. V lost 8 bases and J 2 bases, leaving 16 bases between the germline ends. The germline gives CDR1 MDHEN, CDR2 SYDVKM.

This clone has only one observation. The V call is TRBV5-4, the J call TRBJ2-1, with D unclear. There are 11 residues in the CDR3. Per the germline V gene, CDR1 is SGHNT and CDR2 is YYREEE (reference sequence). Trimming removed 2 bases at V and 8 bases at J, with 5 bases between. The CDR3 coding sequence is TGTGCCAGCAGCTTTTTCGATGAGCAGTTCTTC. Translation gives CASSFFDEQFF.

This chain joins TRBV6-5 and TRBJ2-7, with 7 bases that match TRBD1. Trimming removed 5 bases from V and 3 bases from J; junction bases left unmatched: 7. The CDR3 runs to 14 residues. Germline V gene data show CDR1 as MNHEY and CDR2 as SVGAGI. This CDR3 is CASSRDRDLYEQYF. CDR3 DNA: TGTGCCAGCAGTCGAGACAGGGATCTCTACGAGCAGTACTTC.

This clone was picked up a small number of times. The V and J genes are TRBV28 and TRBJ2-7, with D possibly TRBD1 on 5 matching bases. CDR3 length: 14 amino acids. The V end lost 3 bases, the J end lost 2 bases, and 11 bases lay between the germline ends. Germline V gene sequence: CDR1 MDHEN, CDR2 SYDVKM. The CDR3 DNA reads TGTGCCAGCAGTTTTAGGACACCACCCTACGAGCAGTACTTC. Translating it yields CASSFRTPPYEQYF.

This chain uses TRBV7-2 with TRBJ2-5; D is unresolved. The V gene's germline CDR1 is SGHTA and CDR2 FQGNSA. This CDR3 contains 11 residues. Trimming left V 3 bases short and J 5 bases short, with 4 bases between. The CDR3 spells CASSLAETQYF. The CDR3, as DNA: TGTGCCAGCAGCTTGGCCGAGACCCAGTACTTC.

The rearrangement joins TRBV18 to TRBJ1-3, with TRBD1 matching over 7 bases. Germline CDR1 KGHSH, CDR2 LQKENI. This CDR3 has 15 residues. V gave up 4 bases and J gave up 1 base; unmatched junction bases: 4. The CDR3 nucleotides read TGTGCCAGCTCACTGGGACAGCCATCTGGAAACACCATATATTTT. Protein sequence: CASSLGQPSGNTIYF.

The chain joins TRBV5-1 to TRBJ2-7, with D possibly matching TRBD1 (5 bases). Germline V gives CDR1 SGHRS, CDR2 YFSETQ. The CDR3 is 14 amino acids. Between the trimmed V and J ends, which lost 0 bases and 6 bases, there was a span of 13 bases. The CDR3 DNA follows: TGCGCCAGCAGCTTGGTTGGACACCCCTCCGAGCAGTACTTC. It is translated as CASSLVGHPSEQYF.

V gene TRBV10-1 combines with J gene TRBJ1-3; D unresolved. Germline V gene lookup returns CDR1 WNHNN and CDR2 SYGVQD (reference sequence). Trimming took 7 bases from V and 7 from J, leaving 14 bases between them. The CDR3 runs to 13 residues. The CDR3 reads CASMEAGRNTIYF. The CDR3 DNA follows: TGCGCCAGCATGGAGGCCGGACGTAACACCATATATTTT.

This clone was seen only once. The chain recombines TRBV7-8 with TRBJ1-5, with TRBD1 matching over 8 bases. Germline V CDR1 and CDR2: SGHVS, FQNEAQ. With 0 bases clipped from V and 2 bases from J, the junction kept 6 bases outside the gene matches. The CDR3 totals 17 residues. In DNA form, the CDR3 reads TGTGCCAGCAGCTTAGCGCAGACAGGGGCGGGCAATCAGCCCCAGCATTTT. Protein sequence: CASSLAQTGAGNQPQHF.

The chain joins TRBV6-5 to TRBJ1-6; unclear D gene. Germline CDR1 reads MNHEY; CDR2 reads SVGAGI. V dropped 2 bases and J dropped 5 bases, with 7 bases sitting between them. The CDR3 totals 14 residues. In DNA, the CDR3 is TGTGCCAGCAGTTACCAGACTAATAATTCACCCCTCCACTTT. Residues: CASSYQTNNSPLHF.

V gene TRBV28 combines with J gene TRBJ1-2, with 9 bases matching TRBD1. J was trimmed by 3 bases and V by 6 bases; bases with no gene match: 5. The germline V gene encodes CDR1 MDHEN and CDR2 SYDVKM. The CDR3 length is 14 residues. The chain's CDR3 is CASRVDRGDYGYTF. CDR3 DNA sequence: TGTGCCAGCAGAGTGGACAGGGGAGACTATGGCTACACCTTC.

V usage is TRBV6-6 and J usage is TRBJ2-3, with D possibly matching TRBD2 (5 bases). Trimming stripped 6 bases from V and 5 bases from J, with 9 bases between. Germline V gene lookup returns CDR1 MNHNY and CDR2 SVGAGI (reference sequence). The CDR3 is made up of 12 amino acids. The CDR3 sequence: CASSEGGDTQYF. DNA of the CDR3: TGTGCCAGCAGCGAAGGAGGAGATACGCAGTATTTT.

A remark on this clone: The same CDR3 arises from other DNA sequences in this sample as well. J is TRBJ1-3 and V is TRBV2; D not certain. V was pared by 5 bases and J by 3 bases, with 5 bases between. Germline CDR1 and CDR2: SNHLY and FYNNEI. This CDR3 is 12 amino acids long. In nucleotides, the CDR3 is TGTGCCAGCAGTCTTAATGGAAACACCATATATTTT. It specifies CASSLNGNTIYF.

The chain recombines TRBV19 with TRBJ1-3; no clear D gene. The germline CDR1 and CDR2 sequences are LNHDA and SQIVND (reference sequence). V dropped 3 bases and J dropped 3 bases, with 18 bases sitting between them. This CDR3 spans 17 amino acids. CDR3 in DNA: TGTGCCAGTAGTATTCGCCGGTCCGGCGGAGGTGGAAACACCATATATTTT. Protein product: CASSIRRSGGGGNTIYF.

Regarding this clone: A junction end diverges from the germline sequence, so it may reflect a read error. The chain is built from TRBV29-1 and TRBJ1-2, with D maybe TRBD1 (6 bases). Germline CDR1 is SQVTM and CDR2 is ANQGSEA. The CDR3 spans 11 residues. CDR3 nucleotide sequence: TGCAGCGCGGGAGATGCAGGGGCGCTCCTCTTC. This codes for CSAGDAGALLF.

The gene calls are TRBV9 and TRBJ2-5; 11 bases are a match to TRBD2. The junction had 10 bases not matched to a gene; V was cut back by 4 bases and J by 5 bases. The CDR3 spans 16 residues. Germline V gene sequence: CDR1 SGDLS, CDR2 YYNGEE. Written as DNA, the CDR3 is TGTGCCAGCAGCTCGAGTAGCGGGGGGGGCTCGGAGACCCAGTACTTC. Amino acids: CASSSSSGGGSETQYF.

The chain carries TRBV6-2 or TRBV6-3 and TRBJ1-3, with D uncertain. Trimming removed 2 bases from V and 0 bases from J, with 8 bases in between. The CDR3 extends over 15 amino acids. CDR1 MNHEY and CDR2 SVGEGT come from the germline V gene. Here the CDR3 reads CASSYIPGSGNTIYF. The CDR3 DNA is TGTGCCAGCAGTTACATCCCGGGCTCTGGAAACACCATATATTTT.

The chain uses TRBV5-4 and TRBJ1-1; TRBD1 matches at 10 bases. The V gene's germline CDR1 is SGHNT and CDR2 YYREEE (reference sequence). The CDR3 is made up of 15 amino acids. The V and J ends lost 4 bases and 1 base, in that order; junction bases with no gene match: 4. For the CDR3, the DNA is TGTGCCAGCAGCCCGACAGGGGGCAGGAACACTGAAGCTTTCTTT. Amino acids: CASSPTGGRNTEAFF.

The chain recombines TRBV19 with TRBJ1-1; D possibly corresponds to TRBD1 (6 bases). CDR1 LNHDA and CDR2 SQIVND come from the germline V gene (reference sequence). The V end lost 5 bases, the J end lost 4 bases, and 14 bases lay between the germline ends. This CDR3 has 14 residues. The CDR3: CASSGRGGGTEAFF. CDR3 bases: TGTGCCAGTAGTGGTCGAGGGGGGGGCACTGAAGCTTTCTTT.